The sequence of this T cell receptor (beta chain) was determined in a study of T cell responses to AZD1222 COVID-19 vaccine (dated by TCRdb to the early 2020s). At the level of the whole study: TCR sequencing covered 230 or so trial participants: some 210 given two doses of AZD1222 and about 26 given two doses of MenACWY control vaccine. Trial participants were enrolled into age subgroups of 18-55, 56-69 and 70-plus years, which contained 148, 28 and 57 TCR-sequenced participants, respectively. Study-wide findings and limitations: Participants were mostly white British, with more females than males. The authors suggested clonal diversity may have been underestimated. The whole spike protein was spanned by vaccine-associated CD4 TCRs, and dominant responses were seen in regions 160-218 and 743-854. The 56-69-year group was small, and its depth increase did not reach significance, likely because of low power. Nearly half of unique spike-specific TCRs reportedly recognized epitopes outside regions mutated in the B.1.351 and B.1.1.7 variants. Only six AZD1222 recipients were SARS-CoV-2 seropositive at baseline, limiting conclusions about previously exposed vaccinees. Because no day 14 peak-response samples were available, repertoires were characterized only after the peak T cell response. After two AZD1222 doses, spike-specific TCR breadth and depth were significantly higher than at day 0 and than in MenACWY recipients.

The CDR3 regions of human TCRbeta chains were subjected to immunosequencing. Processing in the source paper ran as follows. Repertoire TCRs were matched against a reference library of SARS-CoV-2-specific TCRs generated with the MIRA antigen-specificity platform. Breadth was defined as the fraction of unique TCRs that were SARS-CoV-2-associated. Depth was defined as the fraction of total T cells that were SARS-CoV-2-associated. Using the MIRA data, every spike-specific TCR was mapped to the spike region that the TCR reacted to and assigned to either a CD4 or a CD8 class. Log10-transformed breadth and depth values were compared by one-way ANOVA with Sidak's multiple comparisons tests. TCRdb re-hosts the immuneACCESS table, in-frame sequences only. Its copies lack some clones; in the studies checked, an unresolved V gene accounts for under half of them, and the cause for the rest is not known. That table is the source of V, J and clone size, and D and trimming were worked out from the DNA. The sample profile shows about 170,000 clones; approximately 90% of them were found once. Approximately 4.2% of the sample is taken by the ten largest.

This clone has a handful of counts. Its antigen has not been determined. Per-base quality was not reported, and no clone a single base away is much larger than it. The CDR3 holds 17 amino acids from the cysteine to the phenylalanine. Only the CDR3 DNA is retained, 51 bases long and in frame from the first base. V is cut back by 5 bases and J by 10 bases, with 17 bases in the junction unmatched. CDR1 and CDR2 are read off the germline V gene (reference sequence) as LNHDA and SQIVND. This specimen's time point label, interpreted: about 28 days (+/-7) after the second vaccine dose. The treatment or condition tag for this specimen amounts to: meningococcal conjugate vaccine given as trial control. Samples from vaccinated people were obtained from the UK trials COV001 and COV002, which included a single-blind randomized controlled phase 2/3 trial of AZD1222 (ChAdOx1 nCoV-19) in healthy adults. For TCRbeta chain sequencing, PBMC samples from trial participants were taken at day 0 and at day 28 after the second dose.

This chain is built from TRBV19 and TRBJ2-1; 10 junctional bases match TRBD2. The clonotype was recovered from an adult who received the MenACWY meningococcal vaccine as a control. Specimen: peripheral blood, collected 28 days after the second dose of the MenACWY control vaccine. The nucleotide sequence is given as TGTGCCAGTAGTGCCGTCCGCAGAGCGGGAGGGCTGGGGGAGCAGTTCTTC. Its amino acids are CASSAVRRAGGLGEQFF.